This TCR beta chain came from a study of shared clonotypes between healthy human individuals. General study points: Generally, estimated richness proved larger in naive subsets than it did in memory subsets. Donor clonotype sharing was expected to depend on sequencing depth. Across a handful of donors, naive CD4 shared approximately 4.5%, naive CD8 around 3.8%, memory CD4 less than 2.5%, memory CD8 about 0.4%.

Turning to this clone: What it recognizes is unknown.

Trimming removed 4 bases from V and 1 base from J, with 10 bases in between. CDR1 and CDR2 from the germline V gene are GTSNPN and SVGIG (reference sequence). This CDR3 has 13 residues. Repertoires were generated with immunoSEQ multiplex PCR, while TCRdb's copy carries only in-frame clones and drops some. The table records some 2,000,000 clones, about 94% of them present only once. Sequencing input: naive CD4+ T cells sorted from blood. Subset noted: CD45RA+ positively selected. The J gene is TRBJ1-1, the V gene TRBV30; the D is unclear. The receptor's source is a man between 18 and 29 years old in good health. CDR3 region: CAWTLQQNTEAFF. The CDR3 DNA is TGTGCCTGGACTCTCCAGCAGAACACTGAAGCTTTCTTT.